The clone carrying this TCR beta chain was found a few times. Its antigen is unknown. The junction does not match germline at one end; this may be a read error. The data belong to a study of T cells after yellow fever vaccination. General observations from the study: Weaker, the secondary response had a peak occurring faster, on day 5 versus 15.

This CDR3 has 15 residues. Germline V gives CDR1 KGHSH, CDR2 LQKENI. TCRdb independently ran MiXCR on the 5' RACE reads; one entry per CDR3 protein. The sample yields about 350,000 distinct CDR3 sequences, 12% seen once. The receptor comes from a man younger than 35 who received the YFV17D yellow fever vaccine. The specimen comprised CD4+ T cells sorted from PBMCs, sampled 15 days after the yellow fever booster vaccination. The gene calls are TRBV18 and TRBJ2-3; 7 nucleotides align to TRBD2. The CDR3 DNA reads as TGTGCCAGCTCCCGACGAGAGACTAGCATAGATACGCAGTATTTT. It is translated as CASSRRETSIDTQYF.